The 8 T cell receptor beta chains reported below all come from one sample, sequenced in a study of blood T cell repertoires in COVID-19. This table comes from immunoSEQ multiplex PCR, and its TCRdb copy is limited to in-frame clones, with some not included. The data hold about 99,000 clones, with around 79% observed a single time. The sample comprised peripheral blood. These receptors all come from a woman older than 75 with active or convalescent COVID-19.

The chain links TRBV4-1 to TRBJ2-3, with 10 bases lining up with TRBD2. The V segment lost 5 bases and the J segment 0 bases; nucleotides outside the gene matches: 5. The CDR3 runs 16 residues. CDR1 is MGHRA, CDR2 YSYEKL, per germline. The CDR3 loop reads CASSLWTSGSTDTQYF. The CDR3 nucleotides read TGCGCCAGCAGCTTATGGACTAGCGGAAGCACAGATACGCAGTATTTT.

The V gene is TRBV11-2, the J gene TRBJ2-7, with TRBD2 as a possible D gene (6 bases). V was trimmed by 3 bases and J by 2 bases, leaving 11 bases between them. This CDR3 comprises 14 residues. Looked up from germline, CDR1 is SGHAT and CDR2 is FQNNGV. DNA for the CDR3: TGTGCCAGCAGCTTCAACGGGAGAGCCTACGAGCAGTACTTC. This sequence encodes CASSFNGRAYEQYF.

This rearrangement joins TRBV19 to TRBJ2-2, with 8 bases matching TRBD2. Germline-derived CDR1 and CDR2 are LNHDA and SQIVND (reference sequence). This CDR3 comprises 16 residues. J lost 7 bases, V lost 7 bases, and 14 bases had no gene match. CDR3 residues: CASTRGRAGVGGELFF. The CDR3 bases are TGTGCCAGTACCCGAGGACGAGCGGGAGTGGGCGGGGAGCTGTTTTTT. The entire variable domain, with the rest obtained from reference TRBV19 and TRBJ2-2, is as follows: DGGITQSPKYLFRKEGQNVTLSCEQNLNHDAMYWYRQDPGQGLRLIYYSQIVNDFQKGDIAEGYSVSREKKESFPLTVTSAQKNPTAFYLCASTRGRAGVGGELFFGEGSRLTVL.

This sequence joins TRBV6-6 and TRBJ2-1, with TRBD2 matching 13 bases. Germline values: CDR1 MNHNY, CDR2 SVGAGI (reference sequence). V shed 2 bases, J shed 7 bases, and the junction held 5 bases outside the gene matches. This CDR3 spans 16 amino acids. The CDR3 bases are TGTGCCAGCAGTTACCAGCGGACTAGCGGGAGAAATGAGCAGTTCTTC. Encoded protein: CASSYQRTSGRNEQFF.

A few counts support this clone. The chain uses TRBV6-5 and TRBJ1-2, with 9 bases lining up with TRBD1. There are 14 residues in the CDR3. Germline CDR1 MNHEY, CDR2 SVGAGI. V trimming: 10 bases; J trimming: 0 bases; junction bases outside the gene matches: 6. This chain's CDR3 is CATRTGAPNYGYTF. DNA for the CDR3: TGTGCCACAAGGACAGGGGCTCCTAACTATGGCTACACCTTC.

This chain uses TRBV2 with TRBJ2-3; no reliable D call. Germline V gene data show CDR1 as SNHLY and CDR2 as FYNNEI. V was clipped by 6 bases and J by 4 bases, with 17 bases between them. The CDR3 length is 15 residues. This CDR3 reads CASRTLNLAADTQYF. The CDR3 DNA reads as TGTGCCAGCAGGACCCTCAATCTTGCGGCAGATACGCAGTATTTT.

This clone appeared a few times. The CDR3 region is CASSPGVYRERETQYF. DNA for the CDR3: TGCGCCAGCAGCCCGGGCGTATACAGGGAGCGGGAGACCCAGTACTTC. The chain combines TRBV23-1 with TRBJ2-5, with a tentative D call TRBD1 (6 bases). TRBV23-1 belongs to the ORF category, with a function that is uncertain. Trimming took 6 bases from V and 5 from J, leaving 22 bases between them. The CDR3 contains 16 residues.

The V gene is TRBV7-3, the J gene TRBJ2-1, with 11 bases matching TRBD2. Per germline, CDR1 SGHTA and CDR2 FQGTGA. Trimming removed 5 bases from V and 9 bases from J; junction bases left unmatched: 3. The CDR3 covers 13 residues. For the CDR3, the DNA is TGTGCCAGCAGCCCTGGGACTAGCGGTGAGCAGTTCTTC. Its translation is CASSPGTSGEQFF.